What follows are 17 T cell receptor beta chains derived from one specimen sequenced in a study of cytomegalovirus exposure and HLA in healthy donors. This PCR relied on a set of 60 Vbeta primers and 13 Jbeta primers. Profiled with immunoSEQ multiplex PCR; TCRdb holds only in-frame clones, not every one. The data show 150,000 to 200,000 clones, roughly 73% seen once. The sample taken for sequencing was PBMCs. The receptors come from a woman aged 30 to 39 in good health and CMV-seronegative.

The chain uses TRBV7-9 and TRBJ2-6, with D perhaps matching TRBD2 (6 bases). The CDR3 covers 17 residues. Between the trimmed V and J ends, which lost 4 bases and 0 bases, there was a span of 13 bases. The germline V gene encodes CDR1 SEHNR and CDR2 FQNEAQ (reference sequence). CDR3 nucleotide sequence: TGTGCCAGCAGCTCCCGAGCGGGTAGCTCTGGGGCCAACGTCCTGACTTTC. As protein: CASSSRAGSSGANVLTF. Together with reference TRBV7-9 and TRBJ2-6, the CDR3 gives the full variable domain: DTGVSQNPRHKITKRGQNVTFRCDPISEHNRLYWYRQTLGQGPEFLTYFQNEAQLEKSRLLSDRFSAERPKGSFSTLEIQRTEQGDSAMYLCASSSRAGSSGANVLTFGAGSRLTVL.

This chain links TRBV5-5 with TRBJ2-1; 7 bases align to TRBD1. Germline CDR1 and CDR2: SGHKS and YYEKEE (reference sequence). The CDR3 has 17 residues. V lost 1 base to trimming and J lost 2 bases; unmatched junction nucleotides: 9. The chain's CDR3 is CASSLSSRGPPYNEQFF. The DNA of the CDR3 is TGTGCCAGCAGCTTGAGCTCGAGGGGGCCGCCCTACAATGAGCAGTTCTTC. The variable domain in full, with the rest retrieved from reference TRBV5-5 and TRBJ2-1, is DAGVTQSPTHLIKTRGQQVTLRCSPISGHKSVSWYQQVLGQGPQFIFQYYEKEERGRGNFPDRFSARQFPNYSSELNVNALLLGDSALYLCASSLSSRGPPYNEQFFGPGTRLTVL.

This chain uses TRBV5-4 with TRBJ1-2; a weak D match, TRBD1 (6 bases). CDR1 and CDR2 (germline): SGHNT, YYREEE (reference sequence). This CDR3 has 14 residues. V lost 4 bases to trimming and J lost 0 bases, with 10 bases between them. In DNA form, the CDR3 reads TGTGCCAGCAGCCCTGACAGGACTAACTATGGCTACACCTTC. It encodes CASSPDRTNYGYTF. Full variable domain (missing parts from reference TRBV5-4 and TRBJ1-2): ETGVTQSPTHLIKTRGQQVTLRCSSQSGHNTVSWYQQALGQGPQFIFQYYREEENGRGNFPPRFSGLQFPNYSSELNVNALELDDSALYLCASSPDRTNYGYTFGSGTRLTVV.

The genes are TRBV7-3 and TRBJ1-1; D unclear. The ends were cut back, 5 bases at V and 5 bases at J, with 15 bases in the middle. Germline V gives CDR1 SGHTA, CDR2 FQGTGA. The CDR3 sequence is 14 residues long. CDR3 DNA: TGTGCCAGCAGCCCTGGGCACGAGGGTACTGAAGCTTTCTTT. Translation: CASSPGHEGTEAFF.

The J gene is TRBJ2-3, the V gene TRBV10-3, with 10 nucleotides matching TRBD1. Germline V gives CDR1 ENHRY, CDR2 SYGVKD. V lost 4 bases and J lost 5; bases outside the gene matches: 6. The CDR3 sequence is 15 residues long. The CDR3 protein is CAISGGTGALDTQYF. The CDR3, as DNA: TGTGCCATCAGTGGGGGGACAGGGGCGTTAGATACGCAGTATTTT.

This clone was seen a few times. The chain couples TRBV11-2 to TRBJ1-1, with 8 nucleotides matching TRBD1. The V segment lost 6 bases and the J segment 10 bases; nucleotides outside the gene matches: 10. The CDR3 covers 13 residues. Germline V gene sequence: CDR1 SGHAT, CDR2 FQNNGV. The CDR3 nucleotides read TGTGCCAGCAGGGAGAGAACCAGGGGGCTAGCTTTCTTT. This translates into CASRERTRGLAFF. Complete variable domain (other parts from reference TRBV11-2 and TRBJ1-1): EAGVAQSPRYKIIEKRQSVAFWCNPISGHATLYWYQQILGQGPKLLIQFQNNGVVDDSQLPKDRFSAERLKGVDSTLKIQPAKLEDSAVYLCASRERTRGLAFFGQGTRLTVV.

This clone was seen just once. This sample includes further DNA sequences coding for the same CDR3. The chain employs TRBV7-2 and TRBJ2-5; D is undetermined. Germline V gene sequence: CDR1 SGHTA, CDR2 FQGNSA. V was trimmed by 0 bases and J by 4 bases, leaving 3 bases between them. The CDR3 contains 12 residues. The CDR3 DNA is TGTGCCAGCAGCTTAGCGCGAGAGACCCAGTACTTC. It translates to CASSLARETQYF.

This clone was seen just once. V gene TRBV6-4 combines with J gene TRBJ2-7; D perhaps matches TRBD2 (6 bases). V lost 3 bases and J 3 bases, leaving 18 bases between the germline ends. The CDR3 contains 16 residues. CDR1 is MRHNA and CDR2 is SNTAGT in the germline V gene. The CDR3 region has the DNA TGTGCCAGCAGTGATCGGCGGGGCTCCATATACTACGAGCAGTACTTC. Its translation is CASSDRRGSIYYEQYF.

V and J are TRBV5-1 and TRBJ1-2; D is ambiguous. This CDR3 region has 15 residues. Trimming removed 3 bases from V and 4 bases from J, with 16 bases in between. From germline, CDR1 is SGHRS and CDR2 YFSETQ. DNA for the CDR3: TGCGCCAGCAGCTCCTCCGGAACAGAGGGCTATGGCTACACCTTC. Its translation: CASSSSGTEGYGYTF.

The rearrangement joins TRBV6-6 to TRBJ1-1; D remains unclear. CDR1 is MNHNY, CDR2 SVGAGI, per germline (reference sequence). V lost 2 bases to trimming and J lost 0 bases, with 7 bases between them. CDR3 length equals 14 residues. The CDR3 loop reads CASSYQAMNTEAFF. DNA for the CDR3: TGTGCCAGCAGTTACCAGGCGATGAACACTGAAGCTTTCTTT.

The chain recombines TRBV2 with TRBJ2-3, with 7 bases that match TRBD1. J lost 0 bases, V lost 7 bases, and 7 bases had no gene match. The length of the CDR3 is 15 residues. CDR1 and CDR2 from the germline V gene are SNHLY and FYNNEI. CDR3: CASIPTGLSTDTQYF. The CDR3 coding sequence is TGTGCCAGCATTCCGACAGGGTTAAGCACAGATACGCAGTATTTT.

This clone is medium-sized within its sample. The rearrangement uses TRBV7-9 and TRBJ1-1; D unclear. V lost 3 bases to trimming and J lost 6 bases, with 11 bases between them. Germline V gene sequence: CDR1 SEHNR, CDR2 FQNEAQ (reference sequence). CDR3 size: 13 residues. CDR3 loop: CASSLSSVPEAFF. CDR3 bases: TGTGCCAGCAGCTTGAGTAGCGTCCCTGAAGCTTTCTTT. The variable domain in full, completed from reference TRBV7-9 and TRBJ1-1, reads DTGVSQNPRHKITKRGQNVTFRCDPISEHNRLYWYRQTLGQGPEFLTYFQNEAQLEKSRLLSDRFSAERPKGSFSTLEIQRTEQGDSAMYLCASSLSSVPEAFFGQGTRLTVV.

The CDR3 sequence is CASALGGGANVLTF. The CDR3, as DNA: TGTGCCAGCGCATTAGGAGGTGGGGCCAACGTCCTGACTTTC. The rearrangement joins TRBV13 to TRBJ2-6; perhaps TRBD2 as D (5 bases). Trimming shortened V by 8 bases and J by 3 bases, and 11 bases separated the two germline ends. Germline assignment: CDR1 PRHDT and CDR2 FYEKMQ (reference sequence). CDR3 length: 14 residues.

This clone was seen only once. This chain links TRBV5-1 with TRBJ2-5; no reliable D call. The V gene's germline CDR1 is SGHRS and CDR2 YFSETQ. Trimming shortened V by 4 bases and J by 5 bases, and 12 bases separated the two germline ends. The CDR3 length is 13 residues. The DNA of the CDR3 is TGCGCCAGCAGCCCGACTGATCCCGAGACCCAGTACTTC. It yields the protein CASSPTDPETQYF.

The J gene is TRBJ2-1, the V gene TRBV28, with TRBD1 matching 9 bases. CDR1 and CDR2 from the germline V gene are MDHEN and SYDVKM. Trimming cost V 8 bases and J 8 bases; bases outside gene matches: 4. The CDR3 totals 12 residues. Written as DNA, the CDR3 is TGTGCCAGCGGGACAGGGTGGTATGAGCAGTTCTTC. Protein product: CASGTGWYEQFF.

The sample holds a few counts of this clone. The J gene is TRBJ2-7, the V gene TRBV19; a possible D gene is TRBD2 (5 bases). CDR1 and CDR2 (germline): LNHDA, SQIVND (reference sequence). CDR3 length: 13 residues. The V end was cut by 5 bases, the J end by 0 bases, with 8 bases between. The CDR3 protein is CASSPGFSYEQYF. DNA for the CDR3: TGTGCCAGTAGTCCGGGGTTCTCCTACGAGCAGTACTTC.

This clone was counted a few times. J is TRBJ2-1 and V is TRBV2, with 11 bases lining up with TRBD2. The CDR3 extends over 15 amino acids. The V and J ends lost 6 bases and 3 bases, in that order; junction bases with no gene match: 4. Per the germline V gene, CDR1 is SNHLY and CDR2 is FYNNEI. CDR3 sequence (DNA): TGTGCCAGCAGCTATACTAGCGGGGGCTACAATGAGCAGTTCTTC. As protein: CASSYTSGGYNEQFF.